The clone carrying this T cell receptor (beta chain) has ten or more counts. Germline values: CDR1 MGHRA, CDR2 YSYEKL. The CDR3 has 17 residues. Germline trimming cut 4 bases from V and 0 bases from J; bases unmatched to any gene: 9. TCRdb independently ran MiXCR on the PCR reads; one entry per CDR3 protein. The table has 13,000 or so distinct CDR3 sequences, about 56% seen once. This entry comes from a study of CD4 and CD8 cells across lung adenocarcinoma regions. The patients had localized lung adenocarcinoma, a non-small cell subtype. The genes are TRBV4-1 and TRBJ1-3, with 7 bases identical to TRBD1. This receptor was obtained from a female donor with lung adenocarcinoma. The CD4 and CD8 labels of this study may be unreliable. Sequenced sample: CD8+ T cells from the margin of a lung tumor. CDR3 DNA: TGCGCCAGCAGCCCTTTAGAGGGGGCCTTCTCTGGAAACACCATATATTTT. The encoded protein is CASSPLEGAFSGNTIYF.